Listed here is a single TCR beta chain. With 7 bases removed from V and 5 bases from J, the gap between germline ends came to 14 bases. The CDR3 contains 13 residues. From germline, CDR1 is SGHAT and CDR2 FQNNGV. These data belong to a study of neoadjuvant nivolumab and ipilimumab in lung cancer. Only in-frame clones appear in the TCRdb table, and some are missing; sequencing was by immunoSEQ multiplex PCR. The sample gives tens of thousands of clones, approximately 80% of which show up once; around 5.7% is in the top ten. The chain couples TRBV11-2 to TRBJ2-5; tentatively, D is TRBD2 (6 bases). Here the sequenced sample was peripheral blood, taken before neoadjuvant nivolumab, alone or with ipilimumab. The TCR was taken from an adult with non-small cell lung cancer. For the CDR3, the DNA is TGTGCCAGCACTACACCTGCGGGGGAGACCCAGTACTTC. It translates to CASTTPAGETQYF.